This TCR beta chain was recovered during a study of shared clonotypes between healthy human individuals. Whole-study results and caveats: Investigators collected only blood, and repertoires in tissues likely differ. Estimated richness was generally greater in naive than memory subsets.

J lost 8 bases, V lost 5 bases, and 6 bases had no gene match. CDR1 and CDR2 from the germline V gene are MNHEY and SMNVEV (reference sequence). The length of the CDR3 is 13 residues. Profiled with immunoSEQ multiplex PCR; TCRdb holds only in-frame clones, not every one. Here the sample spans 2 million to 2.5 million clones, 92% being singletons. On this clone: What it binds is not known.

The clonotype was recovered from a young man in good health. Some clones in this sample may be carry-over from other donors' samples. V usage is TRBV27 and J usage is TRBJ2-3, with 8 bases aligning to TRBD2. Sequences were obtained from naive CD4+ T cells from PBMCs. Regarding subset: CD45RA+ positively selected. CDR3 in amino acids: CASSIRGTSTQYF. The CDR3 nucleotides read TGTGCCAGCAGTATCCGCGGGACTAGTACGCAGTATTTT.